These T cell receptor beta chains were read from a single sample in a study of beta chain features in type 1 diabetes. This table comes from immunoSEQ multiplex PCR, and its TCRdb copy is limited to in-frame clones, with some not included. In the table there are some 350,000 clones, 8.5% to 10% of which are singletons. Sequenced: central memory CD4+ T cells from blood. The source is a man in his thirties or forties with type 1 diabetes. The CDR3 runs from the conserved cysteine through the conserved F or W. A D gene is named only where the DNA matches it firmly. The size entry is marked missing in some rows and otherwise reads once, few, many or a size class.

V,size,J,length,D,CDR3,DNA
TRBV6-5,NA,TRBJ2-5,15,TRBD1,CASRPTPGGYGTQYF,TGTGCCAGCAGACCCACCCCAGGGGGCTATGGGACCCAGTACTTC
TRBV23-1,NA,TRBJ1-1,17,TRBD1,CASSHPPGQVMNTEAFF,TGCGCCAGCAGTCACCCGCCGGGACAGGTCATGAACACTGAAGCTTTCTTT
TRBV7-2,few,TRBJ2-1,14,NA,CASSPADVHNEQFF,TGTGCCAGCAGCCCGGCGGATGTACACAATGAGCAGTTCTTC
TRBV5-4,many,TRBJ2-4,14,NA,CASSLDQGTNIQYF,TGTGCCAGCAGCTTGGATCAGGGAACTAACATTCAGTACTTC
TRBV7-3,few,TRBJ2-7,19,TRBD2,CASSRPGTSGYLSSYEQYF,TGTGCCAGCAGCCGTCCCGGGACTAGTGGGTACCTAAGCTCCTACGAGCAGTACTTC
TRBV10-3,few,TRBJ1-3,15,NA,CASSDQPSSGNTIYF,TGTGCCAGCAGTGACCAGCCGAGCTCTGGAAACACCATATATTTT
TRBV6-6,NA,TRBJ2-7,14,NA,CASSYAGSREEQYF,TGTGCCAGCAGTTACGCGGGGTCCCGAGAGGAGCAGTACTTC
TRBV23-1,many,TRBJ2-7,13,TRBD1,CASLTGVPYEQYF,TGCGCCAGCCTTACAGGGGTACCCTACGAGCAGTACTTC
TRBV18,NA,TRBJ1-3,15,NA,CASSPSHTAGNTIYF,TGTGCCAGCTCACCCTCCCACACGGCTGGAAACACCATATATTTT
TRBV18,few,TRBJ2-1,14,TRBD1,CASSREGASNEQFF,TGTGCCAGCTCACGAGAGGGGGCCAGCAATGAGCAGTTCTTC
TRBV18,few,TRBJ2-7,15,TRBD1,CASSPPGQGNYEQYF,TGTGCCAGCTCACCCCCGGGACAGGGTAACTACGAGCAGTACTTC
TRBV5-1,many,TRBJ2-7,16,TRBD1,CASSRDRALSSYEQYF,TGCGCCAGCAGCAGGGACAGGGCCCTTAGCTCCTACGAGCAGTACTTC
TRBV6-5,NA,TRBJ2-1,11,NA,CASSSYYEQFF,TGTGCCAGCAGTTCCTACTATGAGCAGTTCTTC
TRBV27,few,TRBJ1-1,16,TRBD1,CASSLTQRTGGTEAFF,TGTGCCAGCAGTTTAACCCAGAGGACAGGGGGCACTGAAGCTTTCTTT
TRBV11-2,few,TRBJ1-2,14,NA,CASSLQINNYGYTF,TGTGCCAGCAGCTTACAGATAAATAACTATGGCTACACCTTC
TRBV18,NA,TRBJ1-1,16,NA,CASSPPGGPMNTEAFF,TGTGCCAGCTCACCACCGGGGGGCCCCATGAACACTGAAGCTTTCTTT
TRBV27,NA,TRBJ2-3,11,NA,CASSSLYTQYF,TGTGCCAGCAGTTCCTTATATACGCAGTATTTT
TRBV7-9,NA,TRBJ2-3,13,NA,CASSLAEGDTQYF,TGTGCCAGCAGCTTAGCGGAGGGAGATACGCAGTATTTT
TRBV29-1,NA,TRBJ2-3,14,TRBD2,CSGGLQGGTDTQYF,TGCAGCGGAGGCCTCCAGGGAGGGACAGATACGCAGTATTTT
TRBV7-2,few,TRBJ1-2,16,TRBD1,CASSLANPGQGNGYTF,TGTGCCAGCAGCTTAGCTAACCCCGGACAGGGTAATGGCTACACCTTC
TRBV7-2,few,TRBJ1-5,16,NA,CASSQEGRGGNQPQHF,TGCGCCAGCAGCCAAGAAGGGAGGGGTGGGAATCAGCCCCAGCATTTT
TRBV2,few,TRBJ1-5,15,TRBD1,CASSGDRGSNQPQHF,TGTGCCAGCAGTGGCGACAGGGGAAGCAATCAGCCCCAGCATTTT
TRBV5-1,NA,TRBJ1-3,14,NA,CASASGGHGNTIYF,TGCGCCAGCGCGAGTGGGGGGCACGGAAACACCATATATTTT
TRBV7-9,few,TRBJ2-3,14,TRBD1,CASTRTGSTDTQYF,TGTGCCAGCACGCGGACAGGTAGCACAGATACGCAGTATTTT
TRBV6-1,NA,TRBJ2-7,13,NA,CATEGAFSYEQYF,TGTGCCACCGAGGGCGCCTTCTCCTACGAGCAGTACTTC
TRBV5-1,many,TRBJ1-1,15,NA,CASSLARGKGSEAFF,TGCGCCAGCAGCTTGGCCAGGGGAAAAGGATCTGAAGCTTTCTTT
TRBV2,NA,TRBJ1-5,14,NA,CASSLPGQFQPQHF,TGTGCCAGCAGCTTACCTGGACAGTTTCAGCCCCAGCATTTT
TRBV10-3,many,TRBJ2-3,15,TRBD2,CAIRRLAGGLDTQYF,TGTGCCATCAGGAGACTAGCGGGAGGGTTAGATACGCAGTATTTT
TRBV19,few,TRBJ2-2,15,NA,CASSPGGSNTGELFF,TGTGCCAGTAGTCCCGGCGGATCGAACACCGGGGAGCTGTTTTTT
TRBV19,few,TRBJ1-5,17,NA,CASSIVAGRNSNQPQHF,TGTGCCAGTAGTATAGTCGCGGGGAGGAATAGCAATCAGCCCCAGCATTTT
TRBV2,NA,TRBJ1-2,13,TRBD1,CASSEDRVGGYTF,TGTGCCAGCAGCGAGGACAGGGTTGGCGGCTACACCTTC
TRBV6-6,few,TRBJ1-3,14,NA,CASSYGTSGNTIYF,TGTGCCAGCAGTTACGGGACATCCGGAAACACCATATATTTT
TRBV6-6,NA,TRBJ2-3,15,TRBD1,CASMDRGGRADTQYF,TGTGCCAGCATGGATCGAGGGGGCAGGGCAGATACGCAGTATTTT
TRBV19,few,TRBJ2-5,13,NA,CASSFQYQETQYF,TGTGCCAGTTCATTCCAGTACCAAGAGACCCAGTACTTC
TRBV7-9,NA,TRBJ2-7,14,NA,CASSYTQGPYEQYF,TGTGCCAGCAGCTATACACAGGGTCCCTACGAGCAGTACTTC
TRBV28,few,TRBJ1-5,14,TRBD1,CASRATGEHQPQHF,TGTGCCAGCAGAGCAACAGGGGAACATCAGCCCCAGCATTTT
TRBV29-1,NA,TRBJ1-1,14,TRBD1,CSAGEGALNTEAFF,TGCAGCGCTGGCGAGGGGGCTTTGAACACTGAAGCTTTCTTT
TRBV6-1,NA,TRBJ1-5,11,NA,CGGGSNQPQHF,TGTGGGGGGGGAAGCAATCAGCCCCAGCATTTT
TRBV28,few,TRBJ2-1,17,TRBD2,CASSGASGRSSYNEQFF,TGTGCCAGCAGTGGGGCTAGCGGCCGGAGCTCCTACAATGAGCAGTTCTTC
TRBV7-9,few,TRBJ2-1,15,NA,CASSLVVTVGNEQFF,TGTGCCAGCAGCTTAGTCGTAACTGTTGGCAATGAGCAGTTCTTC
TRBV6-1,NA,TRBJ2-7,15,TRBD1,CASSERDRPTYEQYF,TGTGCCAGCAGTGAAAGGGACAGGCCCACCTACGAGCAGTACTTC
TRBV18,many,TRBJ1-1,14,NA,CASSPRGRNTEAFF,TGTGCCAGCTCACCACGAGGCAGGAACACTGAAGCTTTCTTT
TRBV27,NA,TRBJ1-2,13,NA,CASRGVVGNGYTF,TGTGCCAGCAGGGGAGTCGTGGGAAATGGCTACACCTTC
TRBV28,few,TRBJ1-5,16,TRBD1,CASSWGTGKSNQPQHF,TGTGCCAGCAGTTGGGGGACAGGGAAGAGCAATCAGCCCCAGCATTTT
TRBV28,many,TRBJ1-2,14,TRBD1,CASSLSDRAYGYTF,TGTGCCAGCAGTTTATCCGACAGGGCCTATGGCTACACCTTC
TRBV19,NA,TRBJ1-5,14,NA,CASSIGGVRQPQHF,TGTGCCAGTAGTATTGGAGGGGTCCGTCAGCCCCAGCATTTT
TRBV5-4,few,TRBJ2-7,17,TRBD2,CASSHRYPSGTIYEQYF,TGTGCCAGCAGCCACAGATACCCTAGCGGGACGATCTACGAGCAGTACTTC
TRBV6-6,NA,TRBJ2-2,15,TRBD1,CASRKGQGVSGELFF,TGTGCCAGCAGAAAGGGACAGGGGGTCTCCGGGGAGCTGTTTTTT
TRBV5-4,NA,TRBJ2-2,15,TRBD1,CASSQGQGYTGELFF,TGTGCCAGCAGCCAAGGACAGGGGTACACCGGGGAGCTGTTTTTT
TRBV7-2,few,TRBJ1-5,17,TRBD1,CASSLGGGGQSNQPQHF,TGTGCCAGCAGCTTAGGAGGAGGGGGCCAGAGCAATCAGCCCCAGCATTTT
TRBV28,many,TRBJ2-7,13,NA,CASSLRDPYEQYF,TGTGCCAGCAGTTTACGGGACCCCTACGAGCAGTACTTC
TRBV5-1,few,TRBJ2-3,15,NA,CASSSLGGAVDTQYF,TGCGCCAGCAGCTCCCTAGGCGGAGCTGTAGATACGCAGTATTTT
TRBV6-6,NA,TRBJ1-3,15,TRBD1,CASSYDGTGRNTIYF,TGTGCCAGCAGTTACGACGGGACAGGGAGAAACACCATATATTTT
TRBV19,few,TRBJ2-7,16,TRBD2,CASSYAAGGPIYEQYF,TGTGCCAGTAGTTATGCCGCGGGAGGGCCTATATACGAGCAGTACTTC
TRBV29-1,few,TRBJ2-2,13,TRBD1,CSVKTGVTGELFF,TGCAGCGTTAAGACAGGGGTCACCGGGGAGCTGTTTTTT
TRBV6-5,NA,TRBJ1-5,16,NA,CASSYSGDLPNQPQHF,TGTGCCAGCAGTTACTCCGGAGATCTTCCCAATCAGCCCCAGCATTTT
TRBV10-1,NA,TRBJ2-7,14,TRBD2,CASSEGTTRPEQYF,TGCGCCAGCAGTGAGGGGACTACTCGCCCCGAGCAGTACTTC
TRBV28,NA,TRBJ2-7,12,NA,CAAKGGLYEQYF,TGTGCCGCTAAGGGGGGGCTCTACGAGCAGTACTTC
TRBV5-4,few,TRBJ1-5,15,TRBD1,CASSQSDRVNQPQHF,TGTGCCAGCAGCCAATCGGACAGGGTTAATCAGCCCCAGCATTTT
TRBV19,NA,TRBJ2-3,15,TRBD2,CASRMRGGKADTQYF,TGTGCCAGTAGGATGCGGGGAGGGAAAGCAGATACGCAGTATTTT